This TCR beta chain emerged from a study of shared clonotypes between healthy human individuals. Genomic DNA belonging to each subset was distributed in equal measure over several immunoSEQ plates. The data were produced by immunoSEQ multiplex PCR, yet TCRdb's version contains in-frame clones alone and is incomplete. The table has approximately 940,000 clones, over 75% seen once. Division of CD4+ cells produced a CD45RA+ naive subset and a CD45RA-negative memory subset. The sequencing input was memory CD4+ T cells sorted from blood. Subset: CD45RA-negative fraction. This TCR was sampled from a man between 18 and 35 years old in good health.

CDR3 nucleotides: TGTGCCAGCAGTGGACTAGCGGGGTACAATGAGCAGTTCTTC. Translated, it gives CASSGLAGYNEQFF. The rearrangement joins TRBV11-2 to TRBJ2-1; the match to TRBD2 covers 12 bases. The CDR3 spans 14 residues. J lost 4 bases, V lost 6 bases, and 1 base had no gene match. The V gene's germline CDR1 is SGHAT and CDR2 FQNNGV.